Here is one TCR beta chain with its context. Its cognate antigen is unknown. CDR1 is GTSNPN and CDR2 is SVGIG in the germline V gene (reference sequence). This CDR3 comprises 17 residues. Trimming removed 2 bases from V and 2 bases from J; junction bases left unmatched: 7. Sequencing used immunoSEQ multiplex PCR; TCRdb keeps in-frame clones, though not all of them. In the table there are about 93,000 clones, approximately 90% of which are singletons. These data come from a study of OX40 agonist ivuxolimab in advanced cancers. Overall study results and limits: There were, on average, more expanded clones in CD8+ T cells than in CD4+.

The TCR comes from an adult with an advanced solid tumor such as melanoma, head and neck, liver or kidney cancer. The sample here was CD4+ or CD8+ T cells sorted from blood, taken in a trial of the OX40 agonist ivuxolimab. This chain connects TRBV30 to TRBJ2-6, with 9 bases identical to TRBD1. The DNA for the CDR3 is TGTGCCTGGAGTCTCGGACAGGGGAGAGCTGGGGCCAACGTCCTGACTTTC. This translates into CAWSLGQGRAGANVLTF.